Here is one T cell receptor (beta chain) with its context. Its specificity is not known. The sequenced cases were selected for having the highest brain T cell transcript signatures. Libraries were prepared by immunoSEQ multiplex PCR; TCRdb keeps only in-frame clonotypes and omits some of them. The sample includes under 150,000 clones, roughly 94% seen only once; the top ten take 3.5% to 4%. Trimming at V came to 6 bases and at J to 6 bases, leaving 8 bases not matched to a gene. This CDR3 spans 15 amino acids. CDR1 is MNHEY and CDR2 is SMNVEV in the germline V gene (reference sequence). This sample was taken from a study of brain T cells in children with intractable seizures. Study observations and caveats: Viral specificity was inferred only from CDR3 similarity; HCMV serostatus was unknown. Clones missing pre-surgery may reflect undersampling of that blood sample.

Sequenced material: peripheral blood, taken at surgery. V usage is TRBV27 and J usage is TRBJ2-3; 11 bases agree with TRBD2. The source of this sequence is a boy younger than two with hemimegalencephaly and intractable seizures. The CDR3 nucleotides are TGTGCCAGCAGGCCTACTAGCGGGAGTTGGGATACGCAGTATTTT. The encoded protein is CASRPTSGSWDTQYF.